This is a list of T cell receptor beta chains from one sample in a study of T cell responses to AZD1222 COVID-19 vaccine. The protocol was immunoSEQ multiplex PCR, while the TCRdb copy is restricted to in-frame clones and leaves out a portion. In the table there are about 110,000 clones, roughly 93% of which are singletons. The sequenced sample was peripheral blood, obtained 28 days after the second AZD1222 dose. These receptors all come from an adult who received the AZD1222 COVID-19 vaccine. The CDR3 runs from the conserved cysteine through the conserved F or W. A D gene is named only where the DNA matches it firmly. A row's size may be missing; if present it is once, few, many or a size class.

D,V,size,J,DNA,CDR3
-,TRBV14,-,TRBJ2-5,TGTGCCAGCAGCCAAGTTTTAGAGACCCAGTACTTC,CASSQVLETQYF
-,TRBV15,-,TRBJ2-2,TGTGCCACCGAGGGAGGTAACACCGGGGAGCTGTTTTTT,CATEGGNTGELFF
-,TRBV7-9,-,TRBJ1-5,TGTGCCAGCAGCGACTCAACGGGGGATCAGCCCCAGCATTTT,CASSDSTGDQPQHF
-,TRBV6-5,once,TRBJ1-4,TGTGCCAGCAGTCACGCAAAAGAAAAACTGTTTTTT,CASSHAKEKLFF
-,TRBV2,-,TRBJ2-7,TGTGCCAGCAGTCCTTTTTGGGGCTACGAGCAGTACTTC,CASSPFWGYEQYF
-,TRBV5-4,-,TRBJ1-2,TGTGCCAGCAGCCCAACAGGGTCCCTACGCTACACCTTC,CASSPTGSLRYTF
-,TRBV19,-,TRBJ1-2,TGTGCCAGCATGGACGGCGGGGGGGCCTTTGGGTATGGCTACACCTTC,CASMDGGGAFGYGYTF
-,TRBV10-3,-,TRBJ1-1,TGTGCCATCAGTGGAAGGGACGACACTGAAGCTTTCTTT,CAISGRDDTEAFF
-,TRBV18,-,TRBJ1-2,TGTGCCAGCTCACCTGGCAACTATGGCTACACCTTC,CASSPGNYGYTF
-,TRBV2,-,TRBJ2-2,TGTGCCAGCAACCTCGGTCAAGGACCCGGGGAGCTGTTTTTT,CASNLGQGPGELFF
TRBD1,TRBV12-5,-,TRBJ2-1,TGTGCTAGTGGTTTGGTACTTCAGGGGGTGGATGAGCAGTTCTTC,CASGLVLQGVDEQFF
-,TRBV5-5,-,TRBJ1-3,TGTGCCAGCAGCCGGGGACCCCAAATTGGAAACACCATATATTTT,CASSRGPQIGNTIYF
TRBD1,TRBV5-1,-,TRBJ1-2,TGCGCCAGCAGCTTGGGGGGACAGCCGAAAGTTAACTATGGCTACACCTTC,CASSLGGQPKVNYGYTF
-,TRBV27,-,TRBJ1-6,TGTGCCAGCAGTTATGGGGGCTGGATTTCACCCCTCCACTTT,CASSYGGWISPLHF
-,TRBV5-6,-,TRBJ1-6,TGTGCCAGCAGCCTGCGGGGGCTGTTGACGGGTTCACCCCTCCACTTT,CASSLRGLLTGSPLHF
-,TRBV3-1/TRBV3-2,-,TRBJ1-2,TGTGCCAGCAGCCAAAGCGGGGTTGGAAGCTACACCTTC,CASSQSGVGSYTF
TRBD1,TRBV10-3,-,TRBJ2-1,TGTGCCATCAGCGGACAGGGGGGGACGAATGAGCAGTTCTTC,CAISGQGGTNEQFF
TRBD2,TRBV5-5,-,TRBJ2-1,TGTGCCAGCAGCCAGGGACTAGCCTACAATGAGCAGTTCTTC,CASSQGLAYNEQFF